The 2 T cell receptor beta chains below come from one sample, sequenced in a study of blood T cell repertoires in COVID-19. Clones were read by immunoSEQ multiplex PCR, and TCRdb kept only the in-frame ones, dropping some. Seen here are 150,000 to 200,000 clones, less than 85% observed once, and the top ten hold over 15%. The sample comprised PBMCs or T cells enriched from blood (not recorded which). These receptors came from a man in his sixties who had recovered from COVID-19.

The chain recombines TRBV10-3 with TRBJ2-3, with 8 bases identical to TRBD2. Looked up from germline, CDR1 is ENHRY and CDR2 is SYGVKD. CDR3 size: 14 residues. The V gene end was trimmed by 8 bases and the J gene end by 4 bases; junction bases not matched to a gene: 8. The CDR3 nucleotides are TGTGCCATCCGAACTAGCGGTCCCTCAGATACGCAGTATTTT. It specifies CAIRTSGPSDTQYF.

V is TRBV6-9 and J is TRBJ2-7; 8 bases map to TRBD1. The germline V gene has CDR1 MNHGY and CDR2 SVAAGI. J gave up 2 bases and V 7 bases, and 19 bases lay outside the gene matches. This CDR3 has 18 residues. This CDR3 is CASKKMTRGRAIPYEQYF. For the CDR3, the DNA is TGTGCCAGCAAAAAAATGACCAGGGGGCGTGCCATCCCCTACGAGCAGTACTTC.